This passage covers 20 T cell receptor beta chains from one sample sequenced in a study of T-cell reconstitution after alpha-beta-depleted transplantation in children. The TCRbeta library was prepared with unique molecular identifiers. TCRdb reprocessed the PCR reads with MiXCR, giving one entry per CDR3 protein. The repertoire has hundreds of thousands of distinct CDR3 sequences, about 16% of them found once; the top ten carry roughly 5%. The starting material was PBMCs, mostly from graft donor cells, obtained 360 days after TCRalphabeta/CD19-depleted stem cell transplant. These receptors all stem from a male patient younger than 18 who had a stem cell transplant for acute lymphoblastic leukemia, so the T cells may come from the graft donor.

The genes are TRBV11-2 and TRBJ1-5; D gene ambiguous. CDR1 and CDR2 from the germline V gene are SGHAT and FQNNGV. The CDR3 runs to 13 residues. V was pared by 5 bases and J by 3 bases, with 8 bases between. The CDR3 protein is CASSQHINQPQHF. CDR3 DNA: TGTGCCAGCAGCCAACACATCAATCAGCCCCAGCATTTT. Looking up the rest from reference TRBV11-2 and TRBJ1-5 gives the full variable domain: EAGVAQSPRYKIIEKRQSVAFWCNPISGHATLYWYQQILGQGPKLLIQFQNNGVVDDSQLPKDRFSAERLKGVDSTLKIQPAKLEDSAVYLCASSQHINQPQHFGDGTRLSIL.

This clonotype occurred a few times. The rearrangement uses TRBV29-1 and TRBJ2-7; D perhaps matches TRBD1 (6 bases). The V end lost 1 base, the J end lost 0 bases, and 10 bases lay between the germline ends. Germline CDR1 reads SQVTM; CDR2 reads ANQGSEA. This CDR3 has 14 amino acids. In DNA, the CDR3 is TGCAGCGTTGAAGGGACAGCACGCTCCTACGAGCAGTACTTC. Its protein is CSVEGTARSYEQYF.

This chain joins TRBV5-5 and TRBJ2-7; 8 bases map to TRBD2. Germline V gene data show CDR1 as SGHKS and CDR2 as YYEKEE (reference sequence). The CDR3 extends over 17 amino acids. V was pared by 4 bases and J by 0 bases, with 12 bases of the junction left unmatched. CDR3: CASSRAYQLAVSYEQYF. As DNA, the CDR3 is TGTGCCAGCAGCCGAGCCTACCAACTAGCGGTCTCCTACGAGCAGTACTTC.

This clonotype was found a few times. This chain joins TRBV3-1 and TRBJ2-5; the D is unclear. The V end lost 3 bases, the J end lost 4 bases, and 9 bases lay between the germline ends. The CDR3 totals 13 residues. Germline V gene data show CDR1 as LGHDT and CDR2 as YNNKEL (reference sequence). The CDR3 loop reads CASSHGPGETQYF. The CDR3 nucleotides read TGTGCCAGCAGCCACGGGCCAGGAGAGACCCAGTACTTC.

This clonotype was seen only a few times. V usage is TRBV20-1 and J usage is TRBJ2-5; 8 bases map to TRBD1. The junction had 9 bases not matched to a gene; V was cut back by 8 bases and J by 1 base. The CDR3 covers 14 residues. CDR1 and CDR2 from the germline V gene are DFQATT and SNEGSKA (reference sequence). Here the CDR3 DNA reads TGCAGTTCGAGGACAGGGTTTCTCCAAGAGACCCAGTACTTC. Protein: CSSRTGFLQETQYF.

This clonotype was counted between two and nine times. The chain couples TRBV5-1 to TRBJ2-2; D is perhaps TRBD1 (5 bases). The V gene's germline CDR1 is SGHRS and CDR2 YFSETQ. The CDR3 totals 15 residues. Trimming removed 4 bases from V and 3 bases from J, with 13 bases in between. DNA of the CDR3: TGCGCCAGCAGCCCCCGGACATCTGACACCGGGGAGCTGTTTTTT. This gives the protein CASSPRTSDTGELFF.

The chain has TRBV4-2 and TRBJ2-1; TRBD2 aligns across 11 bases. Germline CDR1 is LGHNA and CDR2 is YNFKEQ. V shed 1 base, J shed 0 bases, and the junction held 5 bases outside the gene matches. There are 18 residues in the CDR3. CDR3 in DNA: TGTGCCAGCAGCCAAGTTGGACTAGCGGGTTACTCCTACAATGAGCAGTTCTTC. Protein product: CASSQVGLAGYSYNEQFF.

This clonotype was seen a few times. The rearrangement uses TRBV6-5 and TRBJ2-3; D is unclear. CDR3 length: 16 amino acids. Germline V gene sequence: CDR1 MNHEY, CDR2 SVGAGI. V gave up 2 bases and J gave up 2 bases, with 14 bases separating them. The CDR3 loop reads CASSYGHPSFTDTQYF. The CDR3 DNA sequence: TGTGCCAGCAGTTACGGCCACCCCTCCTTCACAGATACGCAGTATTTT.

The chain links TRBV3-1 to TRBJ1-2; D gene uncertain. The CDR3 covers 13 residues. The V and J ends lost 2 bases and 6 bases respectively, with 10 bases between them. Germline-derived CDR1 and CDR2 are LGHDT and YNNKEL (reference sequence). The CDR3 DNA sequence: TGTGCCAGCAGCCAATTGGACCTAGATGGCTACACCTTC. This gives the protein CASSQLDLDGYTF.

There are a few counts of this clonotype. V is TRBV21-1 and J is TRBJ1-1; whether TRBD1, the table's D call, matches the DNA was not checked. TRBV21-1 is assigned pseudogene status. This CDR3 has 14 amino acids. The CDR3 sequence is CASSRDDLNTEAFF. CDR3 sequence (DNA): TGTGCCAGCAGCAGGGACGATCTGAACACTGAAGCTTTCTTT.

The chain recombines TRBV11-2 with TRBJ2-7, with D unresolved. Germline loops: CDR1 SGHAT, CDR2 FQNNGV. The CDR3 consists of 11 residues. The V gene lost 1 base and the J gene lost 9 bases, with 7 bases spanning the gap. The CDR3 DNA is TGTGCCAGCAGCTTAGGTCCGGGGCAGTACTTC. Translation: CASSLGPGQYF.

This clonotype showed up just a few times. This chain links TRBV5-1 with TRBJ2-1, with D possibly TRBD1 on 5 matching bases. Germline CDR1 reads SGHRS; CDR2 reads YFSETQ. The CDR3 extends over 15 amino acids. V was cut by 1 base and J by 8 bases, with 16 bases left in between. The CDR3 reads CASSLSMGQGDEQFF. The CDR3 region has the DNA TGCGCCAGCAGCTTGTCAATGGGGCAGGGCGATGAGCAGTTCTTC.

The V and J genes are TRBV20-1 and TRBJ1-4; D gene ambiguous. CDR1 is DFQATT, CDR2 SNEGSKA, per germline (reference sequence). Trimming took off 6 bases at V and 11 bases at J, with 16 bases between the two ends. There are 12 residues in the CDR3. CDR3 sequence: CSASPRGEKLFF. The CDR3 bases are TGCAGTGCCTCTCCCCGTGGGGAGAAACTGTTTTTT.

V and J are TRBV20-1 and TRBJ2-3, with 10 bases identical to TRBD2. Germline V gene sequence: CDR1 DFQATT, CDR2 SNEGSKA (reference sequence). The CDR3 extends over 15 amino acids. The ends lost 6 bases at V and 2 bases at J; junction bases unmatched: 8. CDR3 nucleotide sequence: TGCAGTGCCCGCAGCGGGAGGGTATACACAGATACGCAGTATTTT. This sequence encodes CSARSGRVYTDTQYF.

The V and J genes are TRBV4-1 and TRBJ1-1; no firm D call. The germline V gene has CDR1 MGHRA and CDR2 YSYEKL. The length of the CDR3 is 16 residues. Deletions cut 0 bases from V and 4 bases from J, with 15 bases between. CDR3 bases: TGCGCCAGCAGCCAAGATACCGGGATGACTTCCACTGAAGCTTTCTTT. Translating it yields CASSQDTGMTSTEAFF.

The gene calls are TRBV12-3 or TRBV12-4 and TRBJ2-3; D gene uncertain. CDR3 size: 15 residues. V lost 7 bases, J lost 3 bases, and 17 bases lay in between. CDR3 nucleotide sequence: TGTGCCAGCACCTCTAGGTCCTCTAGGACAGATACGCAGTATTTT. Translation gives CASTSRSSRTDTQYF.

The chain combines TRBV7-8 with TRBJ2-7; D uncertain. Germline V gene data show CDR1 as SGHVS and CDR2 as FQNEAQ. The CDR3 loop spans 14 amino acids. Trimming left V 5 bases short and J 3 bases short, with 14 bases between. Written as DNA, the CDR3 is TGTGCCAGCAGCCACCGGACGGCCTTCTACGAGCAGTACTTC. Protein sequence: CASSHRTAFYEQYF.

This clonotype has more than one count but fewer than ten. The rearrangement links TRBV9 to TRBJ2-1; no reliable D call. Trimming stripped 3 bases from V and 0 bases from J, with 10 bases between. CDR1 SGDLS and CDR2 YYNGEE come from the germline V gene. The CDR3 extends over 15 amino acids. The CDR3 region has the DNA TGTGCCAGCAGCGGACAATTGAGCTCCTACAATGAGCAGTTCTTC. It yields the protein CASSGQLSSYNEQFF.

This clonotype was seen a few times. The chain is built from TRBV12-3 or TRBV12-4 and TRBJ2-1, with D perhaps assigned TRBD1 or TRBD2 (5 bases each). V lost 5 bases and J 5 bases, leaving 16 bases between the germline ends. The CDR3 is 15 residues long. CDR3 sequence: CASSPLPGTHNEQFF. CDR3 sequence (DNA): TGTGCCAGCAGTCCTCTTCCTGGGACCCACAATGAGCAGTTCTTC.

The chain recombines TRBV11-1 with TRBJ1-2; D is possibly TRBD1 (5 bases). Germline V gene data show CDR1 as SGHAT and CDR2 as FQDESV (reference sequence). The CDR3 is 17 residues long. V was shortened by 3 bases and J by 2 bases, with 19 bases between the two germline ends. CDR3 DNA: TGTGCCAGCAGCTTCCTGACAATGGGGGAAAACAACTATGGCTACACCTTC. The encoded protein is CASSFLTMGENNYGYTF. The complete variable domain, with remaining parts taken from reference TRBV11-1 and TRBJ1-2, reads EAEVAQSPRYKITEKSQAVAFWCDPISGHATLYWYRQILGQGPELLVQFQDESVVDDSQLPKDRFSAERLKGVDSTLKIQPAELGDSAMYLCASSFLTMGENNYGYTFGSGTRLTVV.